This T cell receptor beta chain comes out of a study of T-cell reconstitution after alpha-beta-depleted transplantation in children. V was pared by 7 bases and J by 4 bases, with 28 bases between. This CDR3 is built from 19 residues. CDR1 is MNHEY and CDR2 is SMNVEV in the germline V gene (reference sequence). Using unique molecular identifiers, the investigators prepared the TCRbeta library. TCRdb used MiXCR to reprocess the PCR reads, holding one entry per CDR3 protein. The repertoire has about 72,000 distinct CDR3 sequences, 6% to 8.5% of them found once; the top ten carry around 2.4%. V usage is TRBV27 and J usage is TRBJ2-2; perhaps TRBD2 as D (6 bases). The sequences come from PBMCs from the stem cell graft donor, collected from the stem cell graft. The receptor was isolated from a human donor who donated a stem cell graft to a child with acute lymphoblastic leukemia. The CDR3 coding sequence is TGTGCCAGCATGGTTACCCCGGTTGTTAGCGGCCTGAGCACCGGGGAGCTGTTTTTT. Protein: CASMVTPVVSGLSTGELFF.